The 25 T cell receptor beta chains below all came from one sample that was sequenced in a study of blood T cell repertoires in COVID-19. Sequenced by immunoSEQ multiplex PCR; TCRdb stores in-frame clones only, minus some. Among 200,000 to 250,000 clones, roughly 87% were seen once, and the ten largest hold 9.5% to 14%. Sequenced input: PBMCs or T cells enriched from blood (not recorded which). These receptors all stem from a man aged 25-45 years who had recovered from COVID-19.

J is TRBJ1-5 and V is TRBV19; 7 nucleotides match TRBD1. V lost 3 bases and J lost 6; bases outside the gene matches: 5. CDR1 and CDR2 (germline): LNHDA, SQIVND (reference sequence). The length of the CDR3 is 14 residues. The CDR3 sequence is CASSMRQGRQPQHF. Here the CDR3 DNA reads TGTGCCAGTAGTATGAGACAGGGTCGTCAGCCCCAGCATTTT. The whole variable domain, remainder taken from reference TRBV19 and TRBJ1-5, is DGGITQSPKYLFRKEGQNVTLSCEQNLNHDAMYWYRQDPGQGLRLIYYSQIVNDFQKGDIAEGYSVSREKKESFPLTVTSAQKNPTAFYLCASSMRQGRQPQHFGDGTRLSIL.

J is TRBJ1-4 and V is TRBV14; perhaps TRBD1 as D (5 bases). V was trimmed by 0 bases and J by 0 bases, leaving 17 bases between them. The CDR3 is 19 amino acids. Per the germline V gene, CDR1 is SGHDN and CDR2 is FVKESK. The CDR3 nucleotides are TGTGCCAGCAGCCAAGAGGCCGACAGCTACGAAACAACTAATGAAAAACTGTTTTTT. This translates into CASSQEADSYETTNEKLFF.

This clone was recorded once. This chain connects TRBV13 to TRBJ2-7, with a possible D match to TRBD2 (6 bases). V was trimmed by 4 bases and J by 2 bases, leaving 24 bases between them. Germline V gene sequence: CDR1 PRHDT, CDR2 FYEKMQ (reference sequence). This CDR3 has 18 residues. The CDR3 DNA is TGTGCCAGCAGCTGGGAGGACTTCATCCCAAAAAGTACCTACGAGCAGTACTTC. Translation gives CASSWEDFIPKSTYEQYF.

The CDR3 nucleotides read TGTGCCAGCAGCTTAGCGCCTAGCGGCGGCTACAATGAGCAGTTCTTC. Its protein is CASSLAPSGGYNEQFF. The rearrangement uses TRBV7-8 and TRBJ2-1; TRBD2 matches at 7 bases. The CDR3 consists of 16 residues. V was pared by 0 bases and J by 3 bases, with 5 bases of the junction left unmatched. The germline V gene has CDR1 SGHVS and CDR2 FQNEAQ.

This rearrangement joins TRBV19 to TRBJ2-5; unclear D gene. This CDR3 is built from 12 residues. The germline V gene has CDR1 LNHDA and CDR2 SQIVND (reference sequence). V lost 4 bases and J lost 3, with 6 bases in between. The CDR3 spells CASSTPKETQYF. CDR3 bases: TGTGCCAGTAGTACCCCCAAAGAGACCCAGTACTTC.

J is TRBJ1-5 and V is TRBV27; weak D call: TRBD1 (6 bases). Germline V CDR1 and CDR2: MNHEY, SMNVEV (reference sequence). Between the trimmed V and J ends, which lost 6 bases and 7 bases, there was a span of 22 bases. The CDR3 consists of 16 residues. The CDR3 is CASRNTVGASLQPQHF. Here the CDR3 DNA reads TGTGCCAGCAGGAACACAGTGGGGGCGTCCCTCCAGCCCCAGCATTTT.

This sequence joins TRBV30 and TRBJ2-3, with a possible D match to TRBD2 (6 bases). The CDR3 is 18 residues long. Trimming removed 0 bases from V and 0 bases from J, with 19 bases in between. The germline CDR1 and CDR2 sequences are GTSNPN and SVGIG (reference sequence). This chain's CDR3 is CAWSVLLGRTTSTDTQYF. The DNA of the CDR3 is TGTGCCTGGAGTGTCCTCCTCGGACGGACTACTAGCACAGATACGCAGTATTTT.

The chain carries TRBV30 and TRBJ1-2; the D gene is possibly TRBD1 (6 bases). CDR3 size: 9 residues. Between the trimmed V and J ends, which lost 8 bases and 6 bases, there was a span of 7 bases. Looked up from germline, CDR1 is GTSNPN and CDR2 is SVGIG (reference sequence). In DNA, the CDR3 is TGTGCCGGGGACAATGGCTACACCTTC. It specifies CAGDNGYTF.

For this clone: Mismatch with germline at one junction end may stem from a read error. J is TRBJ2-7 and V is TRBV6-1, with D maybe TRBD2 (7 bases). Germline V CDR1 and CDR2: MNHNS, SASEGT. This CDR3 spans 14 amino acids. The CDR3 protein is CASREGGDIYEQYF. The CDR3, as DNA: TGTGCCAGCAGGGAAGGGGGGGATATTTACGAGCAGTACTTC.

The V gene is TRBV5-1, the J gene TRBJ1-1; D unresolved. CDR1 and CDR2 (germline): SGHRS, YFSETQ. V lost 4 bases to trimming and J lost 3 bases, with 13 bases between them. This CDR3 has 14 residues. The CDR3 region is CASSLLLGDTEAFF. CDR3 DNA: TGCGCCAGCAGCCTACTTCTCGGGGACACTGAAGCTTTCTTT. The variable domain in full, completed from reference TRBV5-1 and TRBJ1-1, reads KAGVTQTPRYLIKTRGQQVTLSCSPISGHRSVSWYQQTPGQGLQFLFEYFSETQRNKGNFPGRFSGRQFSNSRSEMNVSTLELGDSALYLCASSLLLGDTEAFFGQGTRLTVV.

J is TRBJ1-1 and V is TRBV6-5, with 7 bases fitting TRBD1. The V segment lost 7 bases and the J segment 4 bases; nucleotides outside the gene matches: 9. Germline-derived CDR1 and CDR2 are MNHEY and SVGAGI. This CDR3 has 14 amino acids. The CDR3 loop is CASTGQPKFTEAFF. The DNA for the CDR3 is TGTGCCAGCACGGGACAGCCTAAGTTCACTGAAGCTTTCTTT.

CDR3 sequence reads: CASSSQGRNNSPLHF. DNA for the CDR3: TGTGCCAGTAGTTCCCAGGGGCGGAATAATTCACCCCTCCACTTT. This chain joins TRBV19 and TRBJ1-6; TRBD1 is a possible D gene (6 bases). Germline V gene lookup returns CDR1 LNHDA and CDR2 SQIVND (reference sequence). Trimming stripped 5 bases from V and 5 bases from J, with 13 bases between. This CDR3 is 15 amino acids long.

This chain joins TRBV6-1 and TRBJ1-2; a possible D gene is TRBD1 (6 bases). Germline loops: CDR1 MNHNS, CDR2 SASEGT. The CDR3 loop spans 17 amino acids. With 4 bases removed from V and 6 bases from J, the gap between germline ends came to 24 bases. The CDR3 is CASSASSQGGRIDGYTF. DNA for the CDR3: TGTGCCAGCAGTGCTTCGAGTCAAGGGGGAAGGATTGATGGCTACACCTTC.

The chain recombines TRBV19 with TRBJ2-1; D possibly corresponds to TRBD2 (5 bases). CDR1 is LNHDA, CDR2 SQIVND, per germline (reference sequence). The CDR3 runs 14 residues. Trimming shortened V by 1 base and J by 7 bases, and 11 bases separated the two germline ends. CDR3 bases: TGTGCCAGTAGTATAGGGGATAGCGTGAATGAGCAGTTCTTC. It translates to CASSIGDSVNEQFF.

The gene calls are TRBV24-1 and TRBJ2-3; a weak D match, TRBD2 (5 bases). The V gene's germline CDR1 is KGHDR and CDR2 SFDVKD. CDR3 length: 13 residues. The germline V and J ends were trimmed by 9 bases and 3 bases, with 12 bases remaining between them. The CDR3 loop reads CATEGERTDTQYF. CDR3 bases: TGTGCCACCGAGGGTGAGAGGACAGATACGCAGTATTTT.

The chain is built from TRBV11-2 and TRBJ2-3, with a tentative D call TRBD2 (6 bases). CDR3 length: 14 amino acids. V shed 5 bases and J shed 2 bases, with 11 bases lying between them. Per germline, CDR1 SGHAT and CDR2 FQNNGV. CDR3 residues: CASSPSGVTDTQYF. The CDR3 DNA is TGTGCCAGCAGCCCCTCGGGGGTCACAGATACGCAGTATTTT.

Here the CDR3 reads CASSTKPGTPGGYTF. CDR3 bases: TGTGCCAGCAGTACCAAACCCGGGACACCTGGGGGCTACACCTTC. J is TRBJ1-2 and V is TRBV11-1, with D possibly TRBD1 on 6 matching bases. Germline CDR1 reads SGHAT; CDR2 reads FQDESV (reference sequence). Trimming stripped 6 bases from V and 8 bases from J, with 22 bases between. The CDR3 has 15 amino acids.

This sequence joins TRBV3-1 (or the pseudogene TRBV3-2) and TRBJ1-2; 7 bases line up with TRBD1. V lost 3 bases and J lost 5; bases outside the gene matches: 3. Germline-derived CDR1 and CDR2 are LGHDT and YNNKEL (reference sequence). This CDR3 spans 13 amino acids. Written as DNA, the CDR3 is TGTGCCAGCAGCCAGGGGACAGCTTATGGCTACACCTTC. It specifies CASSQGTAYGYTF.

The rearrangement joins TRBV5-8 to TRBJ1-6; D is perhaps TRBD1 (5 bases). In germline, CDR1 is SGHTS, CDR2 YDEGEE. The CDR3 contains 16 residues. Trimming cost V 4 bases and J 10 bases, with 21 bases left between them. The CDR3 nucleotides are TGTGCCAGCAGCCTGGGCCTCGGGACTATCTACTCACCCCTCCACTTT. Its protein is CASSLGLGTIYSPLHF. Variable domain in full (rest from reference TRBV5-8 and TRBJ1-6): EAGVTQSPTHLIKTRGQQATLRCSPISGHTSVYWYQQALGLGLQFLLWYDEGEERNRGNFPPRFSGRQFPNYSSELNVNALELEDSALYLCASSLGLGTIYSPLHFGNGTRLTVT.

The rearrangement uses TRBV7-9 and TRBJ2-5; 7 bases are shared with TRBD1. With 7 bases clipped from V and 5 bases from J, the junction kept 7 bases outside the gene matches. Germline V gene data show CDR1 as SEHNR and CDR2 as FQNEAQ (reference sequence). This CDR3 region has 13 residues. The CDR3 DNA reads as TGTGCCAGCACAGACAGGGATGGGGAGACCCAGTACTTC. This translates into CASTDRDGETQYF.

This CDR3 reads CASSPRVGEQYF. DNA of the CDR3: TGTGCCAGCAGCCCCCGAGTCGGCGAGCAGTACTTC. This sequence joins TRBV7-8 and TRBJ2-7; no reliable D call. Germline assignment: CDR1 SGHVS and CDR2 FQNEAQ. V was trimmed by 5 bases and J by 6 bases, leaving 11 bases between them. CDR3 length equals 12 residues.

The chain links TRBV28 to TRBJ1-3; the D gene is possibly TRBD1 (5 bases). Germline assignment: CDR1 MDHEN and CDR2 SYDVKM. The V and J ends lost 6 bases and 0 bases respectively, with 18 bases between them. The CDR3 contains 17 residues. CDR3 loop: CASSRLGLTASGNTIYF. CDR3 in DNA: TGTGCCAGCAGCCGACTGGGGCTTACTGCCTCTGGAAACACCATATATTTT.

The rearrangement links TRBV27 to TRBJ1-1; 8 bases align to TRBD1. Germline CDR1 and CDR2: MNHEY and SMNVEV (reference sequence). CDR3 length: 17 amino acids. J gave up 0 bases and V 7 bases, and 13 bases lay outside the gene matches. CDR3 loop: CASNIQGARKVNTEAFF. CDR3 nucleotide sequence: TGTGCCAGCAATATCCAGGGGGCGAGAAAGGTGAACACTGAAGCTTTCTTT.

This clone was observed once. The chain uses TRBV30 and TRBJ2-7; possibly TRBD1 for D (5 bases). CDR1 is GTSNPN and CDR2 is SVGIG in the germline V gene (reference sequence). V was pared by 2 bases and J by 4 bases, with 9 bases between. CDR3 length: 12 amino acids. The CDR3 region is CAWSPQGYEQYF. DNA of the CDR3: TGTGCCTGGAGTCCGCAGGGTTACGAGCAGTACTTC.

This clone was counted many times. The chain joins TRBV30 to TRBJ2-5; 10 bases match TRBD2. The CDR3 is made up of 15 amino acids. Germline CDR1 is GTSNPN and CDR2 is SVGIG (reference sequence). V shed 4 bases, J shed 5 bases, and the junction held 10 bases outside the gene matches. CDR3 protein: CAWTEGLAIGETQYF. As DNA, the CDR3 is TGTGCCTGGACGGAGGGACTAGCGATTGGGGAGACCCAGTACTTC.